The rows below give T cell receptor beta chains drawn from one sample of a study of shared clonotypes between healthy human individuals. Only in-frame clones appear in the TCRdb table, and some are missing; sequencing was by immunoSEQ multiplex PCR. In the table there are about 2.4 million clones, over 85% of which are singletons. Material: naive CD4+ T cells from PBMCs. These receptors were collected from a man aged 18 to 30 in good health. Some clones in this sample may be carry-over from other donors' samples. Each CDR3 is given with its conserved first and last residue.

V gene	J gene	CDR3 protein
TRBV2	TRBJ2-1	CASSEAFRSGEQFF
TRBV6-1	TRBJ2-1	CAGGLAGSSYNEQFF
TRBV11-2	TRBJ2-3	CASSSSEGGPYDTQYF
TRBV18	TRBJ1-1	CASSARTGNTEAFF
TRBV30	TRBJ2-1	CAWTPGYEQFF
TRBV4-1	TRBJ1-1	CASRFVENTEAFF
TRBV7-9	TRBJ2-2	CASSLWRKDTGELFF
TRBV30	TRBJ2-7	CAWSIAGVGDEQYF
TRBV30	TRBJ2-7	CAFGDYREQYF
TRBV5-4	TRBJ2-5	CASTHSTSGRETQYF
TRBV4-1	TRBJ2-7	CASSRTSGSSYEQYF
TRBV4-1	TRBJ2-3	CASSQGQGAGTDTQYF
TRBV19	TRBJ2-7	CASSSWTGRGSYEQYF
TRBV28	TRBJ2-4	CASTKGGDKNIQYF
TRBV7-2	TRBJ2-2	CASSSARAGELFF
TRBV4-3	TRBJ2-7	CASSQGASGYYEQYF
TRBV28	TRBJ1-3	CASRTTGASSGNTIYF
TRBV9	TRBJ2-7	CASTRTGYSYEQYF
TRBV6-6	TRBJ1-5	CASSLGQYSNQPQHF
TRBV11-2	TRBJ1-4	CASGWGAPTNEKLFF
TRBV4-2	TRBJ1-2	CASSQDGQTWRGYTF
TRBV18	TRBJ2-2	CASSPDTGELFF
TRBV29-1	TRBJ1-4	CSAAGTGGAGDEKLFF
TRBV6-4	TRBJ1-1	CASSDGENTEAFF
TRBV4-3	TRBJ2-7	CASSQATSGSYEQYF
TRBV2	TRBJ1-2	CASSEAGGLVYGYTF
TRBV7-3	TRBJ2-7	CASSLTRGSLYEQYF
TRBV29-1	TRBJ1-1	CSVGYTLKRDTEAFF